Included here is one TCR beta chain sequence, with context. This entry belongs to a study of blood T cell repertoires in COVID-19. Germline assignment: CDR1 MNHEY and CDR2 SVGEGT. The V end lost 5 bases, the J end lost 3 bases, and 23 bases lay between the germline ends. This CDR3 has 17 residues. As processed by the authors: Nucleated cell counts were estimated from reference gene primer amplification. Here immunoSEQ multiplex PCR was the method, and the copy in TCRdb shows in-frame clones only, minus some. The V and J calls and the clone size are those of that table, but D and trimming were determined from the DNA. The sample has over 100,000 clones; roughly 86% are singletons.

The clonotype comes from a man in his forties with acute or convalescent COVID-19. Sequenced sample: peripheral blood. V and J are TRBV6-2 or TRBV6-3 and TRBJ2-7; D may be TRBD2 (6 bases). CDR3 bases: TGTGCCAGCAGTCCATTGACCTTTCCCCGGAGGGGCTACGAGCAGTACTTC. Its protein is CASSPLTFPRRGYEQYF.